This TCR beta chain was obtained from a study of identical twins. Regarding the study as a whole: Without tracking the same donors, conclusions rested on cross-sectional statistical analysis.

One entry per CDR3 protein results from TCRdb running MiXCR on the 5' RACE reads. The data show 450,000 to 650,000 distinct CDR3 sequences, with about 16% seen just once and about 0.47% held by the top ten. About this clonotype itself: Its target is unknown.

These sequences were also reported in another study, on yellow fever vaccine responses in identical twins.

Sequenced input: CD4+ T cells sorted from blood. The receptor was isolated from a woman under 30 in good health.

CDR3 residues: CASSFSYSSGASYEQYF. In DNA form, the CDR3 reads TGTGCCAGCAGTTTCTCCTATTCCAGCGGGGCCTCCTACGAGCAGTACTTC. The chain links TRBV12-3 or TRBV12-4 to TRBJ2-7; TRBD2 aligns across 7 bases. V gave up 3 bases and J gave up 0 bases; unmatched junction bases: 11. The CDR3 is 17 amino acids.